One and the same sample provided the 19 T cell receptor beta chains below, sequenced in a study of Graves' ophthalmopathy and Graves' hyperthyroidism. RNA transcripts were the source from which TCR beta CDR3 regions were amplified. RT-PCR was first run with HTBI primers, then multiplex PCR in a second round. In TCRdb, the multiplex PCR reads were re-called with MiXCR into one record per CDR3 protein. The sample lists approximately 45,000 distinct CDR3 sequences; 50% were seen once. The sample comprised peripheral blood. These receptors all come from an adult man with Graves' ophthalmopathy.

The J gene is TRBJ1-3, the V gene TRBV24-1; 8 bases agree with TRBD1. The germline gives CDR1 KGHDR, CDR2 SFDVKD. The CDR3 totals 14 residues. V lost 11 bases and J lost 8; bases outside the gene matches: 13. The CDR3 DNA reads TGTGCCATTCGCAGGACAGGGACGGGCGACACCATATATTTT. It encodes CAIRRTGTGDTIYF.

This clonotype was observed at least ten times. The rearrangement uses TRBV19 and TRBJ1-1; 7 nucleotides line up with TRBD1. The V and J ends lost 1 base and 0 bases, in that order; junction bases with no gene match: 11. The CDR3 is 18 amino acids. Germline lookup yields CDR1 LNHDA and CDR2 SQIVND (reference sequence). The CDR3 DNA reads as TGTGCCAGTAGTATAGTTTTTCGTCACAGGGGAATGAACACTGAAGCTTTCTTT. Translation gives CASSIVFRHRGMNTEAFF. The full variable domain, rest sourced from reference TRBV19 and TRBJ1-1, is DGGITQSPKYLFRKEGQNVTLSCEQNLNHDAMYWYRQDPGQGLRLIYYSQIVNDFQKGDIAEGYSVSREKKESFPLTVTSAQKNPTAFYLCASSIVFRHRGMNTEAFFGQGTRLTVV.

The genes are TRBV25-1 and TRBJ2-7; 11 bases are a match to TRBD2. Germline CDR1 is MGHDK and CDR2 is SYGVNS. The V gene end was trimmed by 1 base and the J gene end by 4 bases; junction bases not matched to a gene: 9. This CDR3 has 17 amino acids. The CDR3 spells CASSESLIAGGEYEQYF. The CDR3 nucleotides read TGTGCCAGCAGTGAATCCCTCATAGCGGGAGGGGAATACGAGCAGTACTTC.

The gene calls are TRBV5-4 and TRBJ2-2; 16 nucleotides agree with TRBD2. Germline assignment: CDR1 SGHNT and CDR2 YYREEE (reference sequence). The CDR3 totals 20 residues. V gave up 4 bases and J gave up 5 bases; unmatched junction bases: 14. The CDR3 loop is CASSIGTSGGGAGDTGELFF. The CDR3 DNA reads as TGTGCCAGCAGCATAGGGACTAGCGGGGGGGGAGCGGGAGATACCGGGGAGCTGTTTTTT.

J is TRBJ1-1 and V is TRBV19; 10 bases fit TRBD1. V dropped 9 bases and J dropped 3; count of bases not matched to a gene: 16. The CDR3 is made up of 17 amino acids. Germline V gene data show CDR1 as LNHDA and CDR2 as SQIVND (reference sequence). The CDR3 loop reads CASQSRDRGRVHTEAFF. DNA of the CDR3: TGTGCCAGCCAGAGCAGGGACAGGGGCCGTGTTCACACTGAAGCTTTCTTT.

The gene calls are TRBV7-9 and TRBJ2-5, with 9 bases that match TRBD2. CDR3 length equals 15 residues. The germline CDR1 and CDR2 sequences are SEHNR and FQNEAQ (reference sequence). Germline trimming cut 3 bases from V and 5 bases from J; bases unmatched to any gene: 7. In DNA, the CDR3 is TGTGCCAGCAGCTTGTGGCGGGAGGGCCGGGAGACCCAGTACTTC. The encoded protein is CASSLWREGRETQYF.

This clonotype was seen at least ten times. The chain is built from TRBV9 and TRBJ2-5; 10 bases agree with TRBD2. With V trimmed by 0 bases and J by 5 bases, 10 bases remained unmatched. The CDR3 loop spans 17 amino acids. Germline loops: CDR1 SGDLS, CDR2 YYNGEE. CDR3 loop: CASSVDLSGGALETQYF. The CDR3 DNA reads as TGTGCCAGCAGCGTAGACCTCAGCGGGGGGGCCTTGGAGACCCAGTACTTC.

This clonotype was detected only a few times. The genes are TRBV7-8 and TRBJ2-7, with TRBD2 matching 7 bases. Germline V gene data show CDR1 as SGHVS and CDR2 as FQNEAQ. The V gene end was trimmed by 6 bases and the J gene end by 1 base; junction bases not matched to a gene: 6. This CDR3 has 14 residues. Here the CDR3 reads CASRFSGQSYEQYF. The CDR3 bases are TGTGCCAGCAGGTTTAGCGGGCAGTCCTACGAGCAGTACTTC. Complete variable domain (other parts from reference TRBV7-8 and TRBJ2-7): GAGVSQSPRYKVAKRGQDVALRCDPISGHVSLFWYQQALGQGPEFLTYFQNEAQLDKSGLPSDRFFAERPEGSVSTLKIQRTQQEDSAVYLCASRFSGQSYEQYFGPGTRLTVT.

This clonotype was recorded many times. The V and J genes are TRBV6-5 and TRBJ2-6; D is ambiguous. Trimming took 0 bases from V and 1 from J, leaving 4 bases between them. Germline CDR1 and CDR2: MNHEY and SVGAGI. The CDR3 is made up of 15 amino acids. The DNA for the CDR3 is TGTGCCAGCAGTTACTCTAATTCTGGGGCCAACGTCCTGACTTTC. It encodes CASSYSNSGANVLTF.

As to this clonotype: Mismatch with germline at one junction end may stem from a read error. The chain carries TRBV5-4 and TRBJ2-5; possibly TRBD1 or TRBD2 for D (6 bases each). Germline values: CDR1 SGHNT, CDR2 YYREEE (reference sequence). The CDR3 is made up of 16 amino acids. This chain's CDR3 is CASGQVQGGGNQPQYF. The CDR3, as DNA: TGCGCCAGCGGCCAAGTTCAAGGAGGGGGGAATCAGCCCCAGTACTTC.

By frequency in the sample, this clonotype is medium-sized (0.01 to 0.1%). The chain is built from TRBV7-3 and TRBJ1-2; possible D gene TRBD1, 5 bases. The V and J ends lost 5 bases and 7 bases respectively, with 14 bases between them. Per the germline V gene, CDR1 is SGHTA and CDR2 is FQGTGA. CDR3 length equals 13 residues. The CDR3 sequence: CASSPGYEGGYTF. The CDR3 nucleotides read TGTGCCAGCAGCCCAGGGTACGAGGGTGGCTACACCTTC.

At least ten counts were recorded for this clonotype. A much more abundant neighbour one base away suggests this may be a read error. The chain couples TRBV15 to TRBJ2-5; D gene uncertain. Trimming took 8 bases from V and 5 from J, leaving 18 bases between them. Looked up from germline, CDR1 is LNHNV and CDR2 is YYDKDF (reference sequence). CDR3 length: 14 amino acids. CDR3 sequence reads: CATGTRRLVETQYF. DNA of the CDR3: TGTGCCACCGGCACGAGACGCTTAGTGGAGACCCAGTACTTC.

This clonotype was recorded once. At one of its ends the junction is not consistent with the germline gene, which may arise from a read error. The chain uses TRBV6-5 and TRBJ2-7, with 8 bases aligning to TRBD1. CDR1 is MNHEY, CDR2 SVGAGI, per germline. The CDR3 runs to 14 residues. The CDR3 sequence: CASSFRDRFNEQYF. In DNA form, the CDR3 reads TGTGCCAGCAGTTTCCGGGACAGGTTCAACGAACAGTACTTC.

The chain is built from TRBV20-1 and TRBJ2-7; D is perhaps TRBD1 (6 bases). Germline V gene data show CDR1 as DFQATT and CDR2 as SNEGSKA (reference sequence). V lost 0 bases, J lost 9 bases, and 9 bases lay in between. This CDR3 has 11 amino acids. CDR3: CSARDRGGQYF. In DNA form, the CDR3 reads TGCAGTGCTAGAGACAGGGGCGGGCAGTACTTC.

This clonotype was recorded many times. A read error may be the cause here, since a much bigger clone is one base away. V usage is TRBV12-3 or TRBV12-4 and J usage is TRBJ1-1, with D unresolved. V was pared by 4 bases and J by 5 bases, with 14 bases between. The CDR3 covers 14 residues. CDR3 nucleotide sequence: TGTGCCAGCAGTTCGCAAGCGGGAGGGACTGAAGCTTTCTTT. Its protein product is CASSSQAGGTEAFF.

This clonotype has just a few counts. The chain is built from TRBV24-1 and TRBJ2-3; TRBD1 matches 11 bases. V lost 2 bases and J lost 5; bases outside the gene matches: 5. Germline CDR1 KGHDR, CDR2 SFDVKD. The CDR3 has 16 amino acids. The CDR3 is CATSDWGQGVGDTQYF. In DNA, the CDR3 is TGTGCCACCAGTGATTGGGGACAGGGGGTGGGAGATACGCAGTATTTT.

This clonotype was counted at least ten times. V usage is TRBV30 and J usage is TRBJ1-1, with no clear D. CDR3 length equals 14 residues. From germline, CDR1 is GTSNPN and CDR2 SVGIG (reference sequence). With 3 bases removed from V and 3 bases from J, the gap between germline ends came to 14 bases. The CDR3 sequence: CAWRRLGGYTEAFF. The CDR3 coding sequence is TGTGCCTGGAGGCGGCTTGGAGGATACACTGAAGCTTTCTTT.

This clonotype has at least ten counts. The chain has TRBV3-1 and TRBJ2-5; maybe TRBD2 (6 bases). Germline V gives CDR1 LGHDT, CDR2 YNNKEL (reference sequence). Trimming shortened V by 2 bases and J by 7 bases, and 11 bases separated the two germline ends. There are 13 residues in the CDR3. CDR3 residues: CASSQFGGGTQYF. The DNA of the CDR3 is TGTGCCAGCAGCCAATTCGGGGGAGGGACCCAGTACTTC.

The chain carries TRBV20-1 and TRBJ2-3; 8 positions match TRBD2. CDR1 is DFQATT, CDR2 SNEGSKA, per germline (reference sequence). V was pared by 0 bases and J by 6 bases, with 20 bases of the junction left unmatched. This CDR3 spans 19 amino acids. The DNA of the CDR3 is TGCAGTGCTAGAGATAGGGTACGGGAGGGCGGTCTAAAGGCTGATACGCAGTATTTT. It is translated as CSARDRVREGGLKADTQYF.